Described below is a single T cell receptor beta chain sequence and its context. Its antigen remains unidentified. It has no much larger one-base neighbor in the sample; base qualities were not kept. Libraries were made using 5' RACE. Sequencing took place on an Illumina HiSeq 2500. A second roughly 7 to 11 cycle PCR used a sample-barcoded 5' primer and a J-beta primer mix. A template-switch 5' adaptor carrying 12 random nucleotides introduced a unique molecular identifier onto each TCR beta cDNA molecule. At least 2.5 million CDR3-containing paired-end reads were obtained from each sample. First-strand cDNA was synthesized from all RNA with the Mint cDNA synthesis kit, primed by a TRBC-specific oligonucleotide. Following uracil-DNA glycosylase treatment, a first 18-cycle PCR with universal primers M1SS and BC2_uni_R was performed on all cDNA. The study's own analysis went as follows. For normalization, 1 million high-quality reads were randomly selected from each sample, with every read carrying a distinct molecular identifier. Reads sharing molecular identifiers were discarded rather than binned into consensus sequences. CDR3 identification, clonotype clustering and error correction used MiTCR with a Q25 quality threshold and the strictest error-elimination algorithm. A nonparametric unseen species model using Euler transformation provided a lower-bound estimate of total TCR beta diversity. TCRdb reprocessing: public reads trimmed at Q25 with fastp, clones called with MiXCR, in-frame beta chains kept. Every CDR3 protein is listed once, alongside the most common genes and DNA of its rows. What appears here as the V and J calls and clone size reflects TCRdb's work, not the paper's. This sample holds roughly 1,300,000 distinct CDR3 sequences; 45% to 70% were observed only once. Roughly 6.3% of the sample lies in the top ten.

The data are from a study of blood T cells in healthy people across ages (dated by TCRdb to 2015 to 2017). Study-wide context: In model experiments, template switching captured roughly one uniquely barcoded TCR beta cDNA molecule for every two T cells. Donors of different ages were randomly distributed across sequencing lanes to avoid experimental bias. Four age groups were formed from the donors: young (average roughly 16 years), middle-aged (just under 40), aged (roughly 58) and long-lived (roughly 88). Using the same blood draw, the study looked at two additional independent replicas of 1 million unique cDNA reads for two donors, one aged 18 to 30 and the other aged 80 or older. Age-related changes in TCR beta repertoire diversity were measured in the study by deep sequencing normalized with unique cDNA molecular identifiers. Results the study describes overall, beyond this receptor: Observed TCR beta diversity per million T cells fell roughly linearly with age, and a significant reduction was already apparent by age about 36. Because donor CMV infection status was unknown, age-related changes in expanded clonotypes were potentially confounded. Compared with the aged group, more naive CD4+ T cells, fewer expanded clones and increased TCR diversity were shown by the long-lived group, suggesting age selection. The percentage of naive T cells measured by flow cytometry correlated strongly with observed TCR beta diversity. Estimates of total diversity based on one million sequenced T cells were regarded as lower bounds and as underestimates. Conclusive comparison of naive and antigen-experienced compartments was prevented by the profiling of bulk unsorted PBMCs.

The donors were a few dozen Caucasian individuals from Russia, aged roughly 6 to 100 years, who were systemically healthy. Each donor gave about 10 milliliters of peripheral blood, drawn into EDTA-treated Vacutainer tubes. Ficoll-Paque density-gradient centrifugation was used to isolate PBMCs, with at least 6.5 million per sample. Trizol reagent was used to extract total RNA from PBMCs, with at least 6 micrograms per sample. The percentages of naive CD45RAhigh/CD27high T cells were determined by flow cytometry on a PBMC aliquot from every donor. This sequence originates from a young man in good health. Sequences were obtained from blood.

CDR3 loop: CASSSLGNTIYF. The nucleotide sequence reads as follows: TGTGCCAGCAGTTCACTGGGGAACACCATATATTTT. This receptor chain uses TRBV12-3 or TRBV12-4 and TRBJ1-3, with the D gene too uncertain to name. The CDR3, from cysteine to phenylalanine, totals 12 residues. Of the read, only the CDR3 DNA is kept; its 36 bases are in frame from base 1. V and J are truncated by 4 bases and 7 bases respectively, leaving an intervening sequence of 8 bases.